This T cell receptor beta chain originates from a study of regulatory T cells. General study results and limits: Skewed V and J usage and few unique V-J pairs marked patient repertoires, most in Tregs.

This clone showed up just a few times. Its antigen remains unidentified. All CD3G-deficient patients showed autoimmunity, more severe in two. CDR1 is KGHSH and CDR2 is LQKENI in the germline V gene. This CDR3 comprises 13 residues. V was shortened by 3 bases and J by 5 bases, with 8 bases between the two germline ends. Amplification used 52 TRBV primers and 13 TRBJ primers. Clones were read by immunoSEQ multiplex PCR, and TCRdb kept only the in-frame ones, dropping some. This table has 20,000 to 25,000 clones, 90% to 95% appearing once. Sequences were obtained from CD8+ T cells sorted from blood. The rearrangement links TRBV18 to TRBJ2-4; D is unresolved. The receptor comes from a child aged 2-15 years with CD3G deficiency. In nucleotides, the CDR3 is TGTGCCAGCTCACCTGAGAACGAAAACATTCAGTACTTC. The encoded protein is CASSPENENIQYF.